The present entry profiles one TCR beta chain with its context. The sample comes from a study of cytomegalovirus exposure and HLA in healthy donors. PCR was performed using 60 Vbeta and 13 Jbeta primers. The data were produced by immunoSEQ multiplex PCR, yet TCRdb's version contains in-frame clones alone and is incomplete. The sample has 140,000 to 150,000 clones, about three fifths seen once. The CDR3 extends over 15 amino acids. Germline V gives CDR1 MNHNY, CDR2 SVGAGI (reference sequence). V lost 5 bases and J lost 7; bases outside the gene matches: 11. The receptor was isolated from a male donor in good health and CMV-seronegative. V usage is TRBV6-6 and J usage is TRBJ1-2; TRBD1 aligns across 9 bases. Sequenced material: PBMCs. The CDR3 DNA sequence: TGTGCCAGCAGTACCCCCGACAGGGGGGTCTGTGGCTACACCTTC. Translation: CASSTPDRGVCGYTF.